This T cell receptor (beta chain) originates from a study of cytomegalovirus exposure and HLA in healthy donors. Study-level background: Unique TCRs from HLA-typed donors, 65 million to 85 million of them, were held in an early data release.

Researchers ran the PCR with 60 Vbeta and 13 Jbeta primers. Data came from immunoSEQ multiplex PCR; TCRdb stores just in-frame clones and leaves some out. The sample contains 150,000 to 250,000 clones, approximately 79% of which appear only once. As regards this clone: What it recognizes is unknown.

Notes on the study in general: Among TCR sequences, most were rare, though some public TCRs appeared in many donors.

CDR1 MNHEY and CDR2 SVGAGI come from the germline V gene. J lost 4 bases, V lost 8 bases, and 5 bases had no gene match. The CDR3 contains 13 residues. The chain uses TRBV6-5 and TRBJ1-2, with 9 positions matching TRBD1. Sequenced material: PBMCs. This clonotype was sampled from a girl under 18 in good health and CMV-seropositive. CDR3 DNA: TGTGCCAGCGCCACGGGACAGGGCTATGGCTACACCTTC. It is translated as CASATGQGYGYTF.